The source of this T cell receptor (beta chain) is a study of T cell responses to AZD1222 COVID-19 vaccine. With respect to this clone: The antigen is unknown.

Study-wide findings and caveats: Baseline seropositives among AZD1222 recipients totaled only 5 to 7.

Second-dose intervals near 4 or 12 weeks were combined. The repertoire was sequenced with immunoSEQ multiplex PCR; TCRdb's copy has only in-frame clones and lacks some. The data hold 150,000 to 200,000 clones, with 90% observed a single time. Source: peripheral blood, taken 28 days after the second AZD1222 dose. This clonotype was sampled from an adult who received the AZD1222 COVID-19 vaccine.

In DNA, the CDR3 is TGTGCCACCAGTCTGGGGGGGACATTTAGCACAGATACGCAGTATTTT. This translates into CATSLGGTFSTDTQYF. The V call is TRBV24-1, the J call TRBJ2-3, with D tentatively TRBD2 (7 bases). V lost 6 bases and J 0 bases, leaving 15 bases between the germline ends. CDR1 is KGHDR and CDR2 is SFDVKD in the germline V gene. The CDR3 sequence is 16 residues long.